The 31 T cell receptor beta chains reported below all come from one sample, sequenced in a study of cytomegalovirus exposure and HLA in healthy donors. PCR was performed using 60 Vbeta and 13 Jbeta primers. Profiled with immunoSEQ multiplex PCR; TCRdb holds only in-frame clones, not every one. The sample has around 150,000 clones, 82% seen once. The sequenced sample was PBMCs. These receptors were collected from a male donor in good health and CMV-seronegative.

The chain uses TRBV6-6 and TRBJ1-1; D is possibly TRBD1 (6 bases). The germline gives CDR1 MNHNY, CDR2 SVGAGI (reference sequence). Trimming removed 3 bases from V and 4 bases from J, with 12 bases in between. This CDR3 has 14 residues. The CDR3 DNA sequence: TGTGCCAGCAGTTATCCGGACAGATCCACTGAAGCTTTCTTT. Protein: CASSYPDRSTEAFF.

The rearrangement links TRBV2 to TRBJ2-5, with 7 bases identical to TRBD1. From germline, CDR1 is SNHLY and CDR2 FYNNEI. The CDR3 has 13 residues. The junction had 4 bases not matched to a gene; V was cut back by 6 bases and J by 3 bases. CDR3 protein: CASSVQGKETQYF. The CDR3 region has the DNA TGTGCCAGCAGCGTACAGGGGAAAGAGACCCAGTACTTC.

The chain employs TRBV27 and TRBJ2-5; 10 bases map to TRBD2. This CDR3 is 16 amino acids long. The V segment lost 7 bases and the J segment 1 base; nucleotides outside the gene matches: 9. Germline V gene data show CDR1 as MNHEY and CDR2 as SMNVEV (reference sequence). The CDR3 nucleotides read TGTGCCAGCACAACCTTTAGCGGGAGGATCCAAGAGACCCAGTACTTC. It codes for CASTTFSGRIQETQYF.

This clone was counted between two and nine times. The chain has TRBV10-3 and TRBJ1-1; D unresolved. The V gene lost 3 bases and the J gene lost 5 bases, with 10 bases spanning the gap. Germline assignment: CDR1 ENHRY and CDR2 SYGVKD. This CDR3 contains 13 residues. CDR3 in amino acids: CAISERSVTEAFF. CDR3 bases: TGTGCCATCAGTGAAAGATCAGTGACTGAAGCTTTCTTT.

This clone was observed once. The CDR3 region has the DNA TGTGCCAGCAGGCATACACAGGGGTTGAACACTGAAGCTTTCTTT. Translating gives CASRHTQGLNTEAFF. The chain carries TRBV6-5 and TRBJ1-1; 7 nucleotides align to TRBD1. The germline gives CDR1 MNHEY, CDR2 SVGAGI. J was trimmed by 0 bases and V by 6 bases; bases with no gene match: 7. The CDR3 length is 15 residues.

This clone has more than one count but fewer than ten. The rearrangement uses TRBV19 and TRBJ2-7, with unresolved D. This CDR3 is 14 amino acids long. V lost 3 bases and J lost 3, with 12 bases in between. Germline CDR1 is LNHDA and CDR2 is SQIVND (reference sequence). The chain's CDR3 is CASSIYGLNYEQYF. The CDR3 DNA sequence: TGTGCCAGTAGTATCTACGGGTTAAACTACGAGCAGTACTTC. The variable domain in full, completed from reference TRBV19 and TRBJ2-7, reads DGGITQSPKYLFRKEGQNVTLSCEQNLNHDAMYWYRQDPGQGLRLIYYSQIVNDFQKGDIAEGYSVSREKKESFPLTVTSAQKNPTAFYLCASSIYGLNYEQYFGPGTRLTVT.

This chain's CDR3 is CAPPGSLENPYGYTF. The CDR3 nucleotides read TGTGCCCCCCCCGGATCCCTGGAGAACCCCTATGGCTACACCTTC. The genes are TRBV25-1 and TRBJ1-2; D unclear. Germline V gene sequence: CDR1 MGHDK, CDR2 SYGVNS. V lost 11 bases and J lost 4, with 23 bases in between. This CDR3 is 15 amino acids long.

Within the sample, this clone is medium-sized. The J gene is TRBJ2-1, the V gene TRBV25-1; D is possibly TRBD2 (6 bases). Trimming stripped 1 base from V and 5 bases from J, with 12 bases between. CDR3 length equals 15 residues. CDR1 and CDR2 (germline): MGHDK, SYGVNS. This CDR3 reads CASSELERTNNEQFF. The CDR3 DNA is TGTGCCAGCAGTGAATTAGAGCGGACTAACAATGAGCAGTTCTTC.

Here the CDR3 reads CASSLGPSGTQYF. For the CDR3, the DNA is TGTGCCAGCAGCTTGGGTCCTAGTGGGACCCAGTACTTC. The chain couples TRBV5-4 to TRBJ2-5; D unclear. The CDR3 runs to 13 residues. V was shortened by 0 bases and J by 7 bases, with 10 bases between the two germline ends. Germline V CDR1 and CDR2: SGHNT, YYREEE (reference sequence).

The chain combines TRBV7-9 with TRBJ2-7; weak D call: TRBD2 (5 bases). Deletions cut 4 bases from V and 2 bases from J, with 9 bases between. Germline CDR1 reads SEHNR; CDR2 reads FQNEAQ (reference sequence). This CDR3 spans 13 amino acids. This CDR3 is CASSYGLAYEQYF. In DNA, the CDR3 is TGTGCCAGCAGCTACGGACTGGCCTACGAGCAGTACTTC.

The chain carries TRBV5-6 and TRBJ2-4, with D unclear. This CDR3 has 14 amino acids. Trimming removed 3 bases at V and 1 base at J, with 8 bases between. Looked up from germline, CDR1 is SGHDT and CDR2 is YYEEEE. CDR3 sequence: CASSYTTAKNIQYF. DNA of the CDR3: TGTGCCAGCAGCTATACTACTGCCAAAAACATTCAGTACTTC.

V usage is TRBV5-4 and J usage is TRBJ1-3; D perhaps matches TRBD1 (5 bases). The CDR3 is 14 amino acids. CDR1 and CDR2 from the germline V gene are SGHNT and YYREEE (reference sequence). Trimming cost V 0 bases and J 5 bases, with 9 bases left between them. The CDR3 protein is CASSLEGDRNTIYF. The CDR3 nucleotides read TGTGCCAGCAGCTTGGAAGGGGATAGAAACACCATATATTTT.

The chain has TRBV5-6 and TRBJ1-2, with D unresolved. Germline lookup yields CDR1 SGHDT and CDR2 YYEEEE. V dropped 3 bases and J dropped 8 bases, with 14 bases sitting between them. The CDR3 has 13 residues. In nucleotides, the CDR3 is TGTGCCAGCAGCTCTGACTGGCGAGGAGGCTACACCTTC. This encodes CASSSDWRGGYTF.

The chain carries TRBV11-1 and TRBJ1-1; weak D call: TRBD1 (6 bases). The CDR3 is 15 amino acids. V lost 2 bases to trimming and J lost 6 bases, with 16 bases between them. The germline V gene encodes CDR1 SGHAT and CDR2 FQDESV (reference sequence). CDR3 nucleotide sequence: TGTGCCAGCAGCTTACAGGGGTATGTATGGTCTGAAGCTTTCTTT. Translating gives CASSLQGYVWSEAFF.

This sequence joins TRBV7-9 and TRBJ2-1; the D is unclear. The CDR3 consists of 12 residues. V lost 4 bases and J lost 3, with 4 bases in between. Germline CDR1 reads SEHNR; CDR2 reads FQNEAQ (reference sequence). This CDR3 reads CASSSNYNEQFF. CDR3 DNA sequence: TGTGCCAGCAGCTCTAACTACAATGAGCAGTTCTTC.

The V call is TRBV18, the J call TRBJ2-7, with TRBD2 matching 13 bases. J gave up 0 bases and V 3 bases, and 8 bases lay outside the gene matches. The CDR3 spans 18 residues. Germline CDR1 is KGHSH and CDR2 is LQKENI. The CDR3 here is CASSPTGTSGMSSYEQYF. The CDR3 nucleotides are TGTGCCAGCTCACCGACCGGGACTAGCGGGATGAGCTCCTACGAGCAGTACTTC.

This chain links TRBV28 with TRBJ1-5, with D unclear. Trimming pared 5 bases from V and 0 bases from J, leaving 17 bases between. This CDR3 has 17 residues. Looked up from germline, CDR1 is MDHEN and CDR2 is SYDVKM. The CDR3 nucleotides are TGTGCCAGCAGTCCCCGGGAAGGAGCCTATAGCAATCAGCCCCAGCATTTT. It encodes CASSPREGAYSNQPQHF.

The chain has TRBV7-3 and TRBJ2-3; weak D call: TRBD1 (7 bases). The CDR3 is 15 amino acids. CDR1 SGHTA and CDR2 FQGTGA come from the germline V gene. Trimming stripped 5 bases from V and 1 base from J, with 13 bases between. CDR3 nucleotides: TGTGCCAGCAGCCGGGGGACAGTGGGCACAGATACGCAGTATTTT. Amino acids: CASSRGTVGTDTQYF.

The V and J genes are TRBV27 and TRBJ2-1; D unresolved. Trimming took 3 bases from V and 8 from J, leaving 17 bases between them. The CDR3 consists of 15 residues. CDR1 and CDR2 from the germline V gene are MNHEY and SMNVEV (reference sequence). The CDR3 spells CASSFGYGAWDEQFF. The CDR3 nucleotides read TGTGCCAGCAGTTTTGGATACGGAGCATGGGATGAGCAGTTCTTC.

The chain employs TRBV19 and TRBJ1-3, with D unresolved. CDR1 is LNHDA, CDR2 SQIVND, per germline (reference sequence). The V and J ends lost 3 bases and 3 bases respectively, with 15 bases between them. CDR3 length: 16 residues. In DNA, the CDR3 is TGTGCCAGTAGTATTTCAATCGGACTTCATGGAAACACCATATATTTT. This encodes CASSISIGLHGNTIYF.

The chain carries TRBV9 and TRBJ2-1; D remains unclear. Germline V gene lookup returns CDR1 SGDLS and CDR2 YYNGEE. The ends were cut back, 0 bases at V and 7 bases at J, with 14 bases in the middle. This CDR3 spans 15 amino acids. The CDR3 region is CASSVGGAGGNEQFF. CDR3 nucleotide sequence: TGTGCCAGCAGCGTAGGAGGAGCCGGTGGGAATGAGCAGTTCTTC.

This rearrangement joins TRBV13 to TRBJ2-7; D is perhaps TRBD2 (5 bases). CDR1 and CDR2 (germline): PRHDT, FYEKMQ (reference sequence). V was cut by 0 bases and J by 2 bases, with 11 bases left in between. CDR3 length: 15 amino acids. In DNA form, the CDR3 reads TGTGCCAGCAGCTTAGGCCTAGCCGTAGCCTACGAGCAGTACTTC. The encoded protein is CASSLGLAVAYEQYF.

This chain links TRBV18 with TRBJ2-7, with 8 positions matching TRBD1. With 3 bases clipped from V and 3 bases from J, the junction kept 7 bases outside the gene matches. The germline V gene has CDR1 KGHSH and CDR2 LQKENI. The CDR3 consists of 15 residues. The CDR3 protein is CASSPPGTGYYEQYF. CDR3 DNA: TGTGCCAGCTCACCCCCGGGGACAGGCTACTACGAGCAGTACTTC.

V gene TRBV7-9 combines with J gene TRBJ2-2; unclear D gene. The CDR3 extends over 13 amino acids. Germline assignment: CDR1 SEHNR and CDR2 FQNEAQ (reference sequence). The V end lost 1 base, the J end lost 9 bases, and 9 bases lay between the germline ends. The CDR3, as DNA: TGTGCCAGCAGCTTAGACAGTGCACGGGAGCTGTTTTTT. Its protein is CASSLDSARELFF.

Only one count was recorded for this clone. J is TRBJ2-4 and V is TRBV19; D call uncertain. Trimming removed 4 bases from V and 0 bases from J, with 7 bases in between. CDR1 is LNHDA, CDR2 SQIVND, per germline (reference sequence). The CDR3 has 14 residues. The CDR3 loop reads CASSTYLAKNIQYF. CDR3 DNA: TGTGCCAGTAGTACTTATCTAGCCAAAAACATTCAGTACTTC.

The J gene is TRBJ2-2, the V gene TRBV15, with D uncertain. The V gene lost 5 bases and the J gene lost 0 bases, with 19 bases spanning the gap. CDR1 is LNHNV and CDR2 is YYDKDF in the germline V gene (reference sequence). This CDR3 contains 18 residues. CDR3 region: CATSSTVWAPANTGELFF. In DNA form, the CDR3 reads TGTGCCACCAGCTCCACCGTTTGGGCCCCGGCGAACACCGGGGAGCTGTTTTTT.

This chain joins TRBV5-6 and TRBJ2-3; possibly TRBD1 for D (5 bases). CDR3 length: 12 residues. The germline V gene encodes CDR1 SGHDT and CDR2 YYEEEE. Trimming shortened V by 4 bases and J by 8 bases, and 11 bases separated the two germline ends. The CDR3 DNA is TGTGCCAGCAGCCCCCGGCAGGGTACGCAGTATTTT. It specifies CASSPRQGTQYF.

This chain links TRBV20-1 with TRBJ1-1; TRBD1 might be the D (6 bases). This CDR3 spans 11 amino acids. Germline-derived CDR1 and CDR2 are DFQATT and SNEGSKA (reference sequence). CDR3 in amino acids: CRARGGAEAFF. Here the CDR3 DNA reads TGCAGGGCCAGGGGTGGAGCTGAAGCTTTCTTT.

This clone was picked up one time. DNA of the CDR3: TGTGCCAGCCTCCGCCGGGGTTACGGGAACGAGCAGTACTTC. It translates to CASLRRGYGNEQYF. The chain recombines TRBV18 with TRBJ2-7; perhaps TRBD2 as D (5 bases). The CDR3 runs to 14 residues. V shed 8 bases and J shed 5 bases, with 19 bases lying between them. Germline assignment: CDR1 KGHSH and CDR2 LQKENI.

This clone was counted once. The chain links TRBV4-3 to TRBJ2-3; weak D call: TRBD2 (6 bases). The CDR3 has 14 amino acids. V was cut by 4 bases and J by 6 bases, with 14 bases left in between. Germline V lookup: CDR1 LGHNA, CDR2 YSLEER. The CDR3 region has the DNA TGCGCCAGCAGCCGAGGAGGGGTAGCGGATACGCAGTATTTT. Its translation is CASSRGGVADTQYF.

The chain uses TRBV2 and TRBJ1-5, with D uncertain. CDR1 and CDR2 from the germline V gene are SNHLY and FYNNEI. The CDR3 is made up of 13 amino acids. V lost 5 bases and J lost 9, with 14 bases in between. Here the CDR3 DNA reads TGTGCCAGCAGTTTTGACCGACCGGGGCCCCAGCATTTT. This gives the protein CASSFDRPGPQHF.